Below are 10 T cell receptor beta chains sequenced from a single sample in a study of response to subunit inactivated influenza vaccine. TCRdb analysed the RT-PCR reads with MiXCR anew, one entry per CDR3 protein. Of approximately 570,000 distinct CDR3 sequences listed, approximately 7.6% were seen once; the top ten hold approximately 13%. The starting material was PBMCs from blood, obtained roughly 24 months after vaccination. These receptor sequences come from a man between 45 and 75 years old who received an inactivated influenza vaccine.

The CDR3 DNA sequence: TGCAGCGTTGGGCGGGGGTCCGCCTACGAGCAGTACTTC. Its protein is CSVGRGSAYEQYF. The chain links TRBV29-1 to TRBJ2-7, with 7 bases fitting TRBD2. Germline CDR1 and CDR2: SQVTM and ANQGSEA. J lost 2 bases, V lost 4 bases, and 5 bases had no gene match. The CDR3 has 13 amino acids.

The chain has TRBV20-1 and TRBJ1-2; D is unresolved. This CDR3 is built from 12 residues. V lost 5 bases and J 0 bases, leaving 7 bases between the germline ends. Germline lookup yields CDR1 DFQATT and CDR2 SNEGSKA (reference sequence). CDR3 residues: CSAAEANYGYTF. CDR3 nucleotides: TGCAGTGCTGCGGAAGCTAACTATGGCTACACCTTC.

In the case of this clonotype: The conserved phenylalanine or tryptophan is not found at the CDR3 terminus, so this likely reflects a read error. The chain uses TRBV27 and TRBJ2-7, with TRBD2 as a possible D gene (7 bases). The length of the CDR3 is 15 residues. Per germline, CDR1 MNHEY and CDR2 SMNVEV (reference sequence). V shed 6 bases and J shed 6 bases, with 21 bases lying between them. The CDR3 DNA is TGTGCCAGCAGAAAAGACCTAGGGGGGGCTCGCGAGCAGTACATC. It specifies CASRKDLGGAREQYI.

V usage is TRBV20-1 and J usage is TRBJ2-3; 8 bases match TRBD2. Germline V gene sequence: CDR1 DFQATT, CDR2 SNEGSKA (reference sequence). This CDR3 is 13 amino acids long. V lost 6 bases and J lost 5; bases outside the gene matches: 7. Written as DNA, the CDR3 is TGCAGTGCCAGGAGCGGGGGAATAGATACGCAGTATTTT. Protein product: CSARSGGIDTQYF.

Only a few counts were recorded for this clonotype. The V and J genes are TRBV7-9 and TRBJ2-1, with 10 bases aligning to TRBD1. Germline CDR1 and CDR2: SEHNR and FQNEAQ (reference sequence). This CDR3 contains 16 residues. V lost 5 bases and J lost 9; bases outside the gene matches: 13. CDR3 amino acids: CASSPPGTGVSLEQFF. CDR3 in DNA: TGTGCCAGCAGCCCCCCCGGGACAGGGGTGTCCCTTGAGCAGTTCTTC.

This clonotype has only a few counts. This CDR3 reads CASSSTGRTNEKLFF. CDR3 coding DNA: TGCGCCAGCAGTTCGACAGGGAGAACTAATGAAAAACTGTTTTTT. This chain uses TRBV5-1 with TRBJ1-4, with 7 bases identical to TRBD1. V trimming: 5 bases; J trimming: 1 base; junction bases outside the gene matches: 5. Germline CDR1 SGHRS, CDR2 YFSETQ. This CDR3 comprises 15 residues.

CDR3 region: CSAFPGGSYEQYF. Written as DNA, the CDR3 is TGCAGTGCGTTCCCAGGGGGCTCCTACGAGCAGTACTTC. The V call is TRBV20-1, the J call TRBJ2-7, with 7 nucleotides matching TRBD1. This CDR3 has 13 residues. V lost 6 bases and J lost 0; bases outside the gene matches: 5. From germline, CDR1 is DFQATT and CDR2 SNEGSKA (reference sequence).

This clonotype was seen repeatedly, ten times or more. The chain combines TRBV20-1 with TRBJ2-1; D possibly corresponds to TRBD2 (6 bases). The CDR3 runs to 14 residues. V was trimmed by 3 bases and J by 4 bases, leaving 13 bases between them. Germline V gene data show CDR1 as DFQATT and CDR2 as SNEGSKA (reference sequence). The CDR3 DNA follows: TGCAGTGCTAGTTCCCAGCGGGCATACAATGAGCAGTTCTTC. Translated, it gives CSASSQRAYNEQFF.

This clonotype was counted many times. The chain uses TRBV6-2 or TRBV6-3 and TRBJ2-5; D is ambiguous. The CDR3 extends over 15 amino acids. Germline loops: CDR1 MNHEY, CDR2 SVGEGT. The V gene lost 4 bases and the J gene lost 4 bases, with 16 bases spanning the gap. CDR3 residues: CASSSHGRDLETQYF. The CDR3 nucleotides read TGTGCCAGCAGTTCCCACGGCAGAGATCTAGAGACCCAGTACTTC.

This clonotype has only a few counts. J is TRBJ1-1 and V is TRBV12-3 or TRBV12-4; D is possibly TRBD1 (5 bases). The V gene lost 6 bases and the J gene lost 5 bases, with 16 bases spanning the gap. The length of the CDR3 is 14 residues. Written as DNA, the CDR3 is TGTGCCAGCAGAAAAGGCGGGGGTTGGACTGAAGCTTTCTTT. This gives the protein CASRKGGGWTEAFF.